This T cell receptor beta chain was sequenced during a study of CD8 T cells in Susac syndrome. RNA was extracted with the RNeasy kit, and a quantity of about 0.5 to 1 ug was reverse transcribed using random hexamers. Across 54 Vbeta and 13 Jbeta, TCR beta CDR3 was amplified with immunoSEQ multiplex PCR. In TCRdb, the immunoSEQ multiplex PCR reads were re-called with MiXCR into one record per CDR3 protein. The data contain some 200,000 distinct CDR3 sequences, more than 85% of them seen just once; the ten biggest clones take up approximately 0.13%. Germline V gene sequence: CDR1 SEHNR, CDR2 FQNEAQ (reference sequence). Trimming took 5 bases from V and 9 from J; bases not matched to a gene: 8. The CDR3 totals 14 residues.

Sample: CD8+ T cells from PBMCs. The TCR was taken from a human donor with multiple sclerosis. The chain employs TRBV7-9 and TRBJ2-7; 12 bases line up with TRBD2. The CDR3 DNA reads TGTGCCAGCAGCCCGACTAGCGGGAGCCCCGGGCAGTACTTC. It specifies CASSPTSGSPGQYF.